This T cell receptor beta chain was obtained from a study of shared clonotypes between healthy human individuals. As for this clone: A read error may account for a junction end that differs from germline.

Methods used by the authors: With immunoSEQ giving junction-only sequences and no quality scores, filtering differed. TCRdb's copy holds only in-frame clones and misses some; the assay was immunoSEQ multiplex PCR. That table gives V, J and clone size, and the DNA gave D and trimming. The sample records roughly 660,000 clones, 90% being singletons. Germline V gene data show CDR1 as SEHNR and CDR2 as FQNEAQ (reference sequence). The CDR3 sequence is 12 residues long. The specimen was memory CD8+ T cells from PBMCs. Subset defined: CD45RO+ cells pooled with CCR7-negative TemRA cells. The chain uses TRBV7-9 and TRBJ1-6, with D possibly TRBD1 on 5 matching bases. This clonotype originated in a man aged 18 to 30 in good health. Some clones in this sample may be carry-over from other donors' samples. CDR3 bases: TGTGCCAGCAGTTACGATAGGGGTCCTCGGAACTTT. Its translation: CASSYDRGPRNF.